This T cell receptor (beta chain) was identified during a study of human T cells and chemical hapten exposure. Study-wide background: Patch testing placed 0.01% DPC on the upper back, with readings at 6 days. The patient population, which was mostly female, had alopecia areata, totalis or universalis.

As for time point: patch test 3, about 24 weeks after DPC sensitization. Treatment specified: therapeutic diphenylcyclopropenone sensitization with weekly scalp DPC. Germline CDR1 is MDHEN and CDR2 is SYDVKM. The CDR3 is 16 residues long. V dropped 5 bases and J dropped 4; count of bases not matched to a gene: 9. Study conclusions and caveats: TCRs above 1 in 1000 frequency stayed constant with DPC sensitization.

TCRdb re-called the RACE reads through MiXCR, storing one row per CDR3 protein. This sample has 97,000 or so distinct CDR3 sequences, with 27% found just once. Concerning this clonotype: The antigen remains undetermined.

The chain employs TRBV28 and TRBJ2-1, with TRBD2 matching 9 bases. The sequences come from whole blood, collected in connection with sensitization to the hapten diphenylcyclopropenone (DPC). The receptor comes from a man aged 40-49 years with alopecia areata. Some clones in this sample may be carry-over from other donors' samples. The DNA of the CDR3 is TGTGCCAGCAGTACCCGAGCGGGAGGAGGGTACAATGAGCAGTTCTTC. It codes for CASSTRAGGGYNEQFF.